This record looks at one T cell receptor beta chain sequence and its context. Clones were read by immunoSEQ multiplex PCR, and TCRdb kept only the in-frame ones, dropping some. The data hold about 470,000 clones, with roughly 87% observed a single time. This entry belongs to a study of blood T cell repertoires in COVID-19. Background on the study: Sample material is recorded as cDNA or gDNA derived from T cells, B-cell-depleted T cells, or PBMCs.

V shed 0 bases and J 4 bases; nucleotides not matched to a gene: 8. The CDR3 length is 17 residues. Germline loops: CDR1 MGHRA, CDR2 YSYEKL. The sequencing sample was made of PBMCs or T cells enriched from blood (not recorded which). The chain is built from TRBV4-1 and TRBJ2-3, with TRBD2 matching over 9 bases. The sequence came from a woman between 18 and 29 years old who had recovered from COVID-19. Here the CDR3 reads CASSQDPPGLAADTQYF. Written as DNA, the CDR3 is TGCGCCAGCAGCCAAGATCCTCCGGGACTAGCAGCAGATACGCAGTATTTT.